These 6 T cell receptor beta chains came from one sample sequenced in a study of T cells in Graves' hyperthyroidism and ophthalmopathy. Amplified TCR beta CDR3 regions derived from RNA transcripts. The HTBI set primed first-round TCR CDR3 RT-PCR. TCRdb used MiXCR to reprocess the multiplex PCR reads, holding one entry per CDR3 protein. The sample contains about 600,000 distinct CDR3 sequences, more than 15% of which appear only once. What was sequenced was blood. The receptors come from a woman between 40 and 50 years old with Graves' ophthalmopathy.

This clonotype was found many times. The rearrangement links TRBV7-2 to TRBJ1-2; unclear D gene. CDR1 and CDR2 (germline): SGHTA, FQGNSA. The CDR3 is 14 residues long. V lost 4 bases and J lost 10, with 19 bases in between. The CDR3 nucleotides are TGTGCCAGCAGCTCGGCCGGCTCCTCCGTTTCCTACACCTTC. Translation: CASSSAGSSVSYTF.

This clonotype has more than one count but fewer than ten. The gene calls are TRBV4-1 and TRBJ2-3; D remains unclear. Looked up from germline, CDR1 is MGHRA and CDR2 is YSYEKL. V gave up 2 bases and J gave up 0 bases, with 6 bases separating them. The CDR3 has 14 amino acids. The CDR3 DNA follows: TGCGCCAGCAGCCAATTAAGGAGCACAGATACGCAGTATTTT. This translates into CASSQLRSTDTQYF.

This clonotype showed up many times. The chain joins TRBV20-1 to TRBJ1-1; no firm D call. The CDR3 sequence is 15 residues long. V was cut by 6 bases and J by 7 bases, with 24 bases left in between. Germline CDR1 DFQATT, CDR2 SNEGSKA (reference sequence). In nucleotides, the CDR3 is TGCAGTGCAACGGGAATCCCCGGACGAGGCTATGAAGCTTTCTTT. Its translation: CSATGIPGRGYEAFF.

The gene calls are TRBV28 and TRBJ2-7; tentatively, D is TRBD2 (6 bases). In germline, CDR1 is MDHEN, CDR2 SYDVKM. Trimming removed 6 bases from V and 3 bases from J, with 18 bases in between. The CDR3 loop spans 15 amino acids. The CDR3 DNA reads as TGTGCCAGCAGCCTGGGGGGTTCAGGACGCTACGAGCAGTACTTC. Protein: CASSLGGSGRYEQYF.

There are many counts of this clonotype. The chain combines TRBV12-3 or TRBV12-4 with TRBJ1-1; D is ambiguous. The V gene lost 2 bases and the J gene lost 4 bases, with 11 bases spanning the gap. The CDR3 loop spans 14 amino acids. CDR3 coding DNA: TGTGCCAGCAGTTTACGTGGTATGCCCACTGAAGCTTTCTTT. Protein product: CASSLRGMPTEAFF.

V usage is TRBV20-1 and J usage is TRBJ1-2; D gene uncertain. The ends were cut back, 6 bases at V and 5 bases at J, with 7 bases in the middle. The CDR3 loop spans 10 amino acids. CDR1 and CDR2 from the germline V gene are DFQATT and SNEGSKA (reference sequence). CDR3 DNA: TGCAGTGCCTCGGTTTATGGCTACACCTTC. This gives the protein CSASVYGYTF.